The 28 T cell receptor beta chains listed next were all sequenced from one sample in a study of early T cells in non-severe SARS-CoV-2 infection. TCRdb independently ran MiXCR on the 5' RACE reads; one entry per CDR3 protein. The sample shows 63,000 or so distinct CDR3 sequences, approximately 12% of them seen only once. The sequenced sample consisted of whole blood. The receptors derive from an adult who was a healthcare worker with PCR-confirmed SARS-CoV-2 infection or an uninfected control (not recorded which).

The CDR3, as DNA: TGTGCCAGCAGTCGACAGGGAAACACCATATATTTT. It specifies CASSRQGNTIYF. This chain links TRBV12-3 or TRBV12-4 with TRBJ1-3, with D perhaps TRBD1 (5 bases). Trimming cost V 5 bases and J 4 bases, with 6 bases left between them. The CDR3 is 12 residues long.

The genes are TRBV29-1 and TRBJ2-2; a weak D match, TRBD2 (5 bases). The V gene lost 7 bases and the J gene lost 2 bases, with 14 bases spanning the gap. The CDR3 covers 14 residues. Germline CDR1 reads SQVTM; CDR2 reads ANQGSEA. The CDR3 is CSGIGEGNTGELFF. DNA for the CDR3: TGCAGCGGTATTGGAGAGGGCAACACCGGGGAGCTGTTTTTT.

The chain is built from TRBV10-3 and TRBJ2-5, with D unresolved. The germline V gene encodes CDR1 ENHRY and CDR2 SYGVKD. Trimming pared 3 bases from V and 1 base from J, leaving 6 bases between. The CDR3 spans 13 residues. The CDR3 DNA reads as TGTGCCATCAGTGATAATTCCCAAGAGACCCAGTACTTC. This sequence encodes CAISDNSQETQYF.

This clonotype was found a few times. V is TRBV4-1 and J is TRBJ2-1, with D tentatively TRBD2 (6 bases). This CDR3 has 14 amino acids. Trimming removed 1 base from V and 7 bases from J, with 11 bases in between. Germline loops: CDR1 MGHRA, CDR2 YSYEKL. In nucleotides, the CDR3 is TGCGCCAGCAGCCAAGGACTAGTCTTAAATGAGCAGTTCTTC. It translates to CASSQGLVLNEQFF.

Ten or more counts support this clonotype. The rearrangement uses TRBV7-9 and TRBJ2-5, with no clear D. The CDR3 has 11 amino acids. Trimming cost V 3 bases and J 3 bases, with 2 bases left between them. The germline V gene has CDR1 SEHNR and CDR2 FQNEAQ (reference sequence). This chain's CDR3 is CASSLKETQYF. The DNA for the CDR3 is TGTGCCAGCAGCTTGAAAGAGACCCAGTACTTC.

This clonotype showed up many times. The chain links TRBV12-3 or TRBV12-4 to TRBJ1-1; the match to TRBD1 covers 10 bases. V lost 5 bases to trimming and J lost 4 bases; unmatched junction nucleotides: 4. The CDR3 loop spans 14 amino acids. CDR3 DNA sequence: TGTGCCAGCAGTCCGGGACAGGGGTCCACTGAAGCTTTCTTT. The encoded protein is CASSPGQGSTEAFF.

The genes are TRBV20-1 and TRBJ2-3, with 10 bases matching TRBD2. The length of the CDR3 is 15 residues. The germline gives CDR1 DFQATT, CDR2 SNEGSKA (reference sequence). Losses at the gene ends were 6 bases for V and 1 base for J; bases not matched to a gene: 7. The CDR3 region is CSAESGGAGTDTQYF. In nucleotides, the CDR3 is TGCAGTGCCGAAAGCGGGGGGGCGGGCACAGATACGCAGTATTTT.

The chain uses TRBV6-1 and TRBJ1-5, with D unclear. Germline CDR1 is MNHNS and CDR2 is SASEGT. This CDR3 contains 13 residues. Trimming removed 1 base at V and 11 bases at J, with 12 bases between. CDR3 nucleotides: TGTGCCAGCAGTGAAGTTTCCCGCCGCGCCCAGCATTTT. It encodes CASSEVSRRAQHF.

A few counts support this clonotype. This chain joins TRBV5-1 and TRBJ2-5; no clear D. The germline V gene encodes CDR1 SGHRS and CDR2 YFSETQ. With 0 bases removed from V and 1 base from J, the gap between germline ends came to 7 bases. The CDR3 runs to 14 residues. Written as DNA, the CDR3 is TGCGCCAGCAGCTTGGGAATGCTCCAAGAGACCCAGTACTTC. Its protein product is CASSLGMLQETQYF. Full variable domain (outside the CDR3, taken from reference TRBV5-1 and TRBJ2-5): KAGVTQTPRYLIKTRGQQVTLSCSPISGHRSVSWYQQTPGQGLQFLFEYFSETQRNKGNFPGRFSGRQFSNSRSEMNVSTLELGDSALYLCASSLGMLQETQYFGPGTRLLVL.

This clonotype was recorded a few times. The chain links TRBV5-1 to TRBJ2-7, with unresolved D. The CDR3 contains 14 residues. Germline assignment: CDR1 SGHRS and CDR2 YFSETQ. The V end lost 0 bases, the J end lost 2 bases, and 9 bases lay between the germline ends. The CDR3 nucleotides read TGCGCCAGCAGCTTGGGGCCACCTACCTACGAGCAGTACTTC. Protein sequence: CASSLGPPTYEQYF.

This clonotype came up many times. The CDR3, as DNA: TGTGCCAGCAGGCGGAGCGGCCTGTCGGAGACCCAGTACTTC. It specifies CASRRSGLSETQYF. This chain uses TRBV2 with TRBJ2-5, with D possibly being TRBD2 (5 bases). The V gene's germline CDR1 is SNHLY and CDR2 FYNNEI. Trimming stripped 6 bases from V and 5 bases from J, with 16 bases between. The CDR3 length is 14 residues.

The CDR3 nucleotides read TGTGCCAGCAGCTTAGAGATTGTCACAAACACCGGGGAGCTGTTTTTT. This codes for CASSLEIVTNTGELFF. The chain has TRBV7-6 and TRBJ2-2; D is ambiguous. V gave up 1 base and J gave up 2 bases, with 11 bases separating them. The CDR3 spans 16 residues. Germline CDR1 and CDR2: SGHVS and FNYEAQ.

The rearrangement uses TRBV6-2 or TRBV6-3 and TRBJ2-2; 9 bases map to TRBD1. After removal of 6 bases from V and 7 bases from J, the junction contained 6 bases not matched to a gene. Germline V gene sequence: CDR1 MNHEY, CDR2 SVGEGT. This CDR3 is 14 amino acids long. For the CDR3, the DNA is TGTGCCAGCAGAAGGGACAGGGCCGGCGGGGAGCTGTTTTTT. It encodes CASRRDRAGGELFF.

The sample holds a few counts of this clonotype. This sequence joins TRBV7-9 and TRBJ2-7; TRBD1 matches 9 bases. Germline trimming cut 0 bases from V and 4 bases from J; bases unmatched to any gene: 4. The CDR3 has 15 amino acids. Germline V lookup: CDR1 SEHNR, CDR2 FQNEAQ (reference sequence). Here the CDR3 DNA reads TGTGCCAGCAGCTTAGCGCCGGGACAGGGTTACGAGCAGTACTTC. This gives the protein CASSLAPGQGYEQYF.

This clonotype has ten or more counts. The chain couples TRBV7-2 to TRBJ2-5; D is uncertain. CDR1 is SGHTA and CDR2 is FQGNSA in the germline V gene. There are 14 residues in the CDR3. The V gene lost 2 bases and the J gene lost 2 bases, with 9 bases spanning the gap. CDR3 in DNA: TGTGCCAGCAGCTTAAGCCGGATACAAGAGACCCAGTACTTC. Its protein product is CASSLSRIQETQYF.

This clonotype was observed many times. The V call is TRBV12-3 or TRBV12-4, the J call TRBJ2-5, with D hard to call. The CDR3 is 12 residues long. V was cut by 5 bases and J by 0 bases, with 4 bases left in between. The CDR3 loop is CASSRNQETQYF. In DNA form, the CDR3 reads TGTGCCAGCAGTCGGAACCAAGAGACCCAGTACTTC.

This clonotype has a count of ten or more. The CDR3: CSVVSGSSYNEQFF. The CDR3 nucleotides are TGCAGCGTTGTGAGCGGAAGCTCCTACAATGAGCAGTTCTTC. The chain couples TRBV29-1 to TRBJ2-1; tentatively, D is TRBD2 (5 bases). Trimming shortened V by 4 bases and J by 0 bases, and 10 bases separated the two germline ends. The CDR3 is 14 amino acids. Germline loops: CDR1 SQVTM, CDR2 ANQGSEA.

The CDR3 bases are TGCAGCGTTGAAGATGGCCTAGCGGGAGGAGAAACCCAGTACTTC. Translation gives CSVEDGLAGGETQYF. The V and J genes are TRBV29-1 and TRBJ2-5, with 11 bases lining up with TRBD2. With 0 bases clipped from V and 8 bases from J, the junction kept 8 bases outside the gene matches. Germline V gene lookup returns CDR1 SQVTM and CDR2 ANQGSEA. This CDR3 spans 15 amino acids.

This clonotype was observed at least ten times. This chain joins TRBV10-2 and TRBJ2-7; 7 bases map to TRBD1. J gave up 2 bases and V 6 bases, and 1 base lay outside the gene matches. Germline CDR1 is WSHSY and CDR2 is SAAADI. The length of the CDR3 is 12 residues. CDR3 sequence: CASRQGPYEQYF. CDR3 in DNA: TGCGCCAGCAGACAGGGGCCCTACGAGCAGTACTTC.

Only a few counts were recorded for this clonotype. The CDR3 spells CASSLRLNPYNSPLHF. The CDR3, as DNA: TGTGCCAGCAGCTTGCGTCTAAACCCCTATAATTCACCCCTCCACTTT. The chain combines TRBV5-5 with TRBJ1-6, with unresolved D. The CDR3 totals 16 residues. Germline V lookup: CDR1 SGHKS, CDR2 YYEKEE (reference sequence). V lost 1 base and J lost 2, with 10 bases in between.

This clonotype was recorded a few times. The chain uses TRBV29-1 and TRBJ2-7; possibly TRBD1 for D (7 bases). This CDR3 has 12 amino acids. Per the germline V gene, CDR1 is SQVTM and CDR2 is ANQGSEA. The CDR3: CSPPQGRYEQYF. In nucleotides, the CDR3 is TGCAGTCCCCCACAGGGGAGGTACGAGCAGTACTTC.

The chain employs TRBV18 and TRBJ2-1; the D is unclear. Trimming shortened V by 1 base and J by 6 bases, and 7 bases separated the two germline ends. CDR1 KGHSH and CDR2 LQKENI come from the germline V gene. This CDR3 is built from 13 residues. CDR3 amino acids: CASSPRSLNEQFF. The CDR3 DNA follows: TGTGCCAGCTCACCACGCTCTCTCAATGAGCAGTTCTTC.

The V and J genes are TRBV10-1 and TRBJ2-3, with D uncertain. This CDR3 is 11 amino acids long. Germline assignment: CDR1 WNHNN and CDR2 SYGVQD (reference sequence). Trimming removed 2 bases at V and 5 bases at J, with 2 bases between. CDR3 in amino acids: CASSEEDTQYF. The CDR3 nucleotides read TGCGCCAGCAGTGAGGAAGATACGCAGTATTTT.

This clonotype occurred many times. J is TRBJ1-2 and V is TRBV11-2; D ambiguous. Germline V gene sequence: CDR1 SGHAT, CDR2 FQNNGV. CDR3 size: 14 residues. V dropped 3 bases and J dropped 0 bases, with 8 bases sitting between them. The CDR3 region has the DNA TGTGCCAGCAGCTTGGGGTTGGCTAACTATGGCTACACCTTC. This codes for CASSLGLANYGYTF.

In its sample, this clonotype was seen a few times. J is TRBJ2-3 and V is TRBV24-1; no clear D gene. V was clipped by 2 bases and J by 3 bases, with 14 bases between them. In germline, CDR1 is KGHDR, CDR2 SFDVKD. The CDR3 runs 16 residues. CDR3 DNA sequence: TGTGCCACCAGTGATTCGGCCGCTAAGGGTACAGATACGCAGTATTTT. Its protein is CATSDSAAKGTDTQYF.

This chain uses TRBV5-1 with TRBJ2-2, with 7 bases lining up with TRBD2. The germline V gene encodes CDR1 SGHRS and CDR2 YFSETQ. With V trimmed by 4 bases and J by 6 bases, 9 bases remained unmatched. The CDR3 runs 15 residues. CDR3 DNA sequence: TGCGCCAGCAGCCAAATTGTGGGAGGGTCCGGGGAGCTGTTTTTT. This encodes CASSQIVGGSGELFF.

This clonotype was seen a handful of times. This chain joins TRBV20-1 and TRBJ1-1; 7 bases are a match to TRBD1. Per germline, CDR1 DFQATT and CDR2 SNEGSKA (reference sequence). V lost 8 bases, J lost 7 bases, and 13 bases stayed unmatched. The CDR3 is 13 amino acids. This chain's CDR3 is CSIRDREGDEAFF. CDR3 DNA: TGCAGTATTAGAGACAGGGAAGGAGATGAAGCTTTCTTT.

The chain joins TRBV7-2 to TRBJ2-7; D is undetermined. Trimming took 2 bases from V and 3 from J, leaving 17 bases between them. CDR1 SGHTA and CDR2 FQGNSA come from the germline V gene. The CDR3 is 16 residues long. CDR3 coding DNA: TGTGCCAGCAGCTTATTTTTTCCGACCCGGAGCTACGAGCAGTACTTC. Amino acid sequence: CASSLFFPTRSYEQYF.